One and the same sample provided the 7 T cell receptor beta chains below, sequenced in a study of brain metastases from non-small cell lung cancer. Produced via immunoSEQ multiplex PCR; TCRdb's table is partial and in-frame only. The sample consists of approximately 700 clones, nearly 90% of them appearing once. Sequences were obtained from primary lung tumor tissue. Receptors were obtained from a donor at least 40 years old with non-small cell lung cancer.

V is TRBV6-5 and J is TRBJ1-5; 8 nucleotides align to TRBD1. Germline loops: CDR1 MNHEY, CDR2 SVGAGI. This CDR3 contains 14 residues. After removal of 6 bases from V and 4 bases from J, the junction contained 5 bases not matched to a gene. CDR3 sequence: CASSRTGKNQPQHF. CDR3 sequence (DNA): TGTGCCAGCAGCAGGACAGGGAAGAATCAGCCCCAGCATTTT.

This chain links TRBV9 with TRBJ2-2; a weak D match, TRBD1 (5 bases). Germline V CDR1 and CDR2: SGDLS, YYNGEE. This CDR3 has 15 amino acids. Trimming cost V 0 bases and J 4 bases, with 10 bases left between them. The CDR3 DNA follows: TGTGCCAGCAGCGTAGAAAGGGGCGGCACCGGGGAGCTGTTTTTT. Amino acids: CASSVERGGTGELFF.

This clone appeared a few times. The chain joins TRBV27 to TRBJ1-6; D is uncertain. V was shortened by 7 bases and J by 2 bases, with 6 bases between the two germline ends. This CDR3 contains 13 residues. CDR1 and CDR2 from the germline V gene are MNHEY and SMNVEV (reference sequence). Here the CDR3 reads CASTTTYNSPLHF. As DNA, the CDR3 is TGTGCCAGCACGACGACCTATAATTCACCCCTCCACTTT.

The genes are TRBV10-1 and TRBJ2-1, with TRBD2 matching over 8 bases. V dropped 7 bases and J dropped 2; count of bases not matched to a gene: 10. The germline V gene has CDR1 WNHNN and CDR2 SYGVQD (reference sequence). This CDR3 spans 16 amino acids. CDR3 region: CASTAGGSGAYNEQFF. The CDR3 nucleotides are TGCGCCAGCACCGCCGGTGGTAGCGGGGCCTACAATGAGCAGTTCTTC.

V is TRBV7-3 and J is TRBJ2-5; D gene unclear. The germline gives CDR1 SGHTA, CDR2 FQGTGA. CDR3 length equals 13 residues. Between the trimmed V and J ends, which lost 4 bases and 5 bases, there was a span of 11 bases. The CDR3 is CASSSGPEETQYF. The CDR3 DNA reads TGTGCCAGCAGCTCGGGCCCAGAGGAGACCCAGTACTTC.

The chain is built from TRBV7-9 and TRBJ1-2, with D tentatively TRBD1 (5 bases). V lost 6 bases to trimming and J lost 5 bases, with 10 bases between them. This CDR3 has 12 amino acids. The germline V gene encodes CDR1 SEHNR and CDR2 FQNEAQ (reference sequence). The DNA for the CDR3 is TGTGCCAGCAGTTTTGGGGGGTATGGCTACACCTTC. This translates into CASSFGGYGYTF.

This clone occurred once. This chain links TRBV5-1 with TRBJ1-1, with 9 bases aligning to TRBD1. The CDR3 has 15 amino acids. The V gene end was trimmed by 3 bases and the J gene end by 3 bases; junction bases not matched to a gene: 6. Germline V gene lookup returns CDR1 SGHRS and CDR2 YFSETQ. In DNA, the CDR3 is TGCGCCAGCAGCTGGGGACAGGGTCATGACACTGAAGCTTTCTTT. This encodes CASSWGQGHDTEAFF.